The 16 T cell receptor beta chains in this list originate from one sample, sequenced in a study of blood T cell repertoires in COVID-19. Sequencing used immunoSEQ multiplex PCR; TCRdb keeps in-frame clones, though not all of them. Of 300,000 to 350,000 clones listed, 80% to 90% were seen once; the top ten hold 2.2%. The sequenced sample consisted of PBMCs or T cells enriched from blood (not recorded which). All receptors come from a man aged 25 to 40 who had recovered from COVID-19.

A single count supports this clone. J is TRBJ1-2 and V is TRBV4-2; D ambiguous. The CDR3 is made up of 16 amino acids. In germline, CDR1 is LGHNA, CDR2 YNFKEQ. V was cut by 0 bases and J by 10 bases, with 21 bases left in between. DNA of the CDR3: TGTGCCAGCAGCCAAGATCTCAGGCCGACGTCCGGCGACTACACCTTC. Translated, it gives CASSQDLRPTSGDYTF.

The chain has TRBV7-3 and TRBJ2-3; D not resolved. Trimming cost V 0 bases and J 6 bases, with 4 bases left between them. The CDR3 loop spans 12 amino acids. CDR1 SGHTA and CDR2 FQGTGA come from the germline V gene. CDR3 DNA sequence: TGTGCCAGCAGCTTAACTTCGGATACGCAGTATTTT. It codes for CASSLTSDTQYF. Using reference TRBV7-3 and TRBJ2-3 for the parts outside the CDR3, the full variable domain is GAGVSQTPSNKVTEKGKYVELRCDPISGHTALYWYRQSLGQGPEFLIYFQGTGAADDSGLPNDRFFAVRPEGSVSTLKIQRTERGDSAVYLCASSLTSDTQYFGPGTRLTVL.

In the case of this clone: It is unclear where the CDR3 begins or ends on the DNA, so no DNA is shown, and the CDR3 is as TCRdb lists it. V is TRBV5-1 and J is TRBJ2-7; the table's D gene call, TRBD1, was not cross checked with the DNA. Per the germline V gene, CDR1 is SGHRS and CDR2 is YFSETQ. The CDR3 totals 13 residues, both ends included. The CDR3 is CASSFGQGREQYF.

The rearrangement uses TRBV18 and TRBJ1-5, with D unclear. The germline CDR1 and CDR2 sequences are KGHSH and LQKENI. Trimming removed 3 bases at V and 7 bases at J, with 13 bases between. This CDR3 spans 14 amino acids. CDR3 amino acids: CASSPAAGEQPQHF. CDR3 DNA: TGTGCCAGCTCACCTGCGGCGGGAGAACAGCCCCAGCATTTT.

The genes are TRBV30 and TRBJ1-6; D is unclear. V was shortened by 5 bases and J by 0 bases, with 5 bases between the two germline ends. This CDR3 contains 13 residues. Germline CDR1 GTSNPN, CDR2 SVGIG (reference sequence). The CDR3 DNA reads TGTGCCTGGTCGAGCTCCTATAATTCACCCCTCCACTTT. Translated, it gives CAWSSSYNSPLHF.

The DNA for the CDR3 is TGTGCCAGTAGCAACCCAGGGGGTTACGAGCAGTACTTC. This encodes CASSNPGGYEQYF. V and J are TRBV19 and TRBJ2-7, with 7 bases aligning to TRBD1. Germline V gene data show CDR1 as LNHDA and CDR2 as SQIVND (reference sequence). CDR3 size: 13 residues. The V segment lost 6 bases and the J segment 4 bases; nucleotides outside the gene matches: 6.

This clone was seen a single time. The chain has TRBV11-2 and TRBJ1-2; D might be TRBD1 (5 bases). In germline, CDR1 is SGHAT, CDR2 FQNNGV. CDR3 length: 16 residues. Trimming removed 0 bases at V and 1 base at J, with 12 bases between. CDR3 sequence reads: CASSLEPGFGNYGYTF. CDR3 in DNA: TGTGCCAGCAGCTTAGAGCCAGGGTTCGGTAACTATGGCTACACCTTC. The complete variable domain, with remaining parts taken from reference TRBV11-2 and TRBJ1-2, reads EAGVAQSPRYKIIEKRQSVAFWCNPISGHATLYWYQQILGQGPKLLIQFQNNGVVDDSQLPKDRFSAERLKGVDSTLKIQPAKLEDSAVYLCASSLEPGFGNYGYTFGSGTRLTVV.

This sequence joins TRBV9 and TRBJ2-1; D perhaps matches TRBD1 (6 bases). Germline V gene data show CDR1 as SGDLS and CDR2 as YYNGEE. The CDR3 covers 15 residues. V was pared by 3 bases and J by 5 bases, with 15 bases between. CDR3 region: CASSAQGTFDNEQFF. The CDR3 coding sequence is TGTGCCAGCAGCGCGCAGGGGACATTTGACAATGAGCAGTTCTTC.

The chain carries TRBV7-2 and TRBJ2-1, with 10 bases that match TRBD2. In germline, CDR1 is SGHTA, CDR2 FQGNSA. V was pared by 0 bases and J by 2 bases, with 1 base of the junction left unmatched. This CDR3 has 16 amino acids. CDR3 sequence: CASSLATSGAYNEQFF. The DNA for the CDR3 is TGTGCCAGCAGCTTAGCTACTAGCGGGGCCTACAATGAGCAGTTCTTC.

This rearrangement joins TRBV5-1 to TRBJ1-6; no definite D call. Per germline, CDR1 SGHRS and CDR2 YFSETQ. This CDR3 is 15 amino acids long. V was cut by 1 base and J by 6 bases, with 11 bases left in between. CDR3: CASSLITGRNSPLHF. The CDR3, as DNA: TGCGCCAGCAGCTTGATTACTGGGCGTAATTCACCCCTCCACTTT.

This chain links TRBV7-9 with TRBJ2-7; the match to TRBD1 covers 7 bases. Trimming removed 5 bases from V and 0 bases from J; junction bases left unmatched: 7. Per the germline V gene, CDR1 is SEHNR and CDR2 is FQNEAQ (reference sequence). This CDR3 has 15 residues. The DNA of the CDR3 is TGTGCCAGCAGCCGAATACAGGGGAGCTCCTACGAGCAGTACTTC. Translating gives CASSRIQGSSYEQYF.

This clone showed up just a few times. This sequence joins TRBV11-1 and TRBJ2-3, with TRBD1 as a possible D gene (5 bases). This CDR3 has 14 amino acids. The ends were cut back, 0 bases at V and 1 base at J, with 5 bases in the middle. CDR1 is SGHAT and CDR2 is FQDESV in the germline V gene (reference sequence). CDR3 in amino acids: CASSLATGTDTQYF. The CDR3 region has the DNA TGTGCCAGCAGCTTAGCGACAGGCACAGATACGCAGTATTTT.

The chain combines TRBV30 with TRBJ2-3; weak D call: TRBD1 (8 bases). The CDR3 loop spans 15 amino acids. The germline V gene has CDR1 GTSNPN and CDR2 SVGIG (reference sequence). V lost 0 bases and J lost 3, with 13 bases in between. The CDR3: CAWSVIQGGTDTQYF. The CDR3 DNA sequence: TGTGCCTGGAGTGTTATACAGGGGGGGACAGATACGCAGTATTTT.

Only a few counts were recorded for this clone. This sample includes further DNA sequences coding for the same CDR3. This rearrangement joins TRBV4-3 to TRBJ1-5; D possibly corresponds to TRBD1 (5 bases). The CDR3 is 15 residues long. The V end was cut by 0 bases, the J end by 1 base, with 7 bases between. CDR1 and CDR2 from the germline V gene are LGHNA and YSLEER. The CDR3 nucleotides are TGCGCCAGCAGCCAAGACAGGGTGAGCAATCAGCCCCAGCATTTT. Translation gives CASSQDRVSNQPQHF.

The rearrangement links TRBV9 to TRBJ2-3, with a possible D match to TRBD2 (6 bases). Per the germline V gene, CDR1 is SGDLS and CDR2 is YYNGEE. Trimming removed 4 bases from V and 5 bases from J, with 23 bases in between. The CDR3 contains 17 residues. The CDR3 spells CASSWEALGGERDTQYF. As DNA, the CDR3 is TGTGCCAGCAGCTGGGAGGCCTTAGGAGGGGAAAGAGATACGCAGTATTTT.

V gene TRBV7-5 combines with J gene TRBJ1-2; TRBD1 reflects the table's D call only, with no check against the DNA. TRBV7-5 is described as a pseudogene. The CDR3 is 14 residues long. The CDR3 region has the DNA TGTGCCAGAAGCTGCTCGACAGGGTTGGGTGGCTACACCTTC. As protein: CARSCSTGLGGYTF.